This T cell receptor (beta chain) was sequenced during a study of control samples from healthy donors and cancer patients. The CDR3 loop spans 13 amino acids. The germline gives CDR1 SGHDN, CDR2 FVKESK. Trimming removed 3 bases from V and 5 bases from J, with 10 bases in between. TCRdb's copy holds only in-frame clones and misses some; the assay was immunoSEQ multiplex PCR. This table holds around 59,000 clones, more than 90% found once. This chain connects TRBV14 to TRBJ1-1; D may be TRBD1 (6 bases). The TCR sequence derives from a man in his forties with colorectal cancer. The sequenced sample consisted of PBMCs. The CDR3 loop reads CASSHNRVTEAFF. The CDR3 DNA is TGTGCCAGCAGCCACAACAGGGTGACTGAAGCTTTCTTT.